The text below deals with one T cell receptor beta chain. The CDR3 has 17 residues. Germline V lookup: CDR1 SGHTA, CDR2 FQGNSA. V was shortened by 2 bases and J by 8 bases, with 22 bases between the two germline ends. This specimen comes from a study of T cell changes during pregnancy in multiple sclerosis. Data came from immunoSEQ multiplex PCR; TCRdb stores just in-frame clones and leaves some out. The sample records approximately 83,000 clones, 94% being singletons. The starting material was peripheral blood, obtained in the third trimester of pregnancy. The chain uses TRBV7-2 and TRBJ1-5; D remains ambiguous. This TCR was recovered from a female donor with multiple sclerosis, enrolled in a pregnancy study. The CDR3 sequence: CASSLRGRSGSSEPQHF. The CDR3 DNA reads TGTGCCAGCAGCTTAAGAGGCCGCTCGGGATCATCGGAGCCCCAGCATTTT.